The text below deals with one T cell receptor (beta chain). These data come from a study of blood T cell repertoires in COVID-19. Original handling: Amplification of reference gene primers was used by the study to estimate nucleated cell counts. The data were produced by immunoSEQ multiplex PCR, yet TCRdb's version contains in-frame clones alone and is incomplete. From that table come the V and J calls and clone size; the DNA was used to work out D and trimming. The sample consists of some 270,000 clones, 89% of them appearing once. Germline V lookup: CDR1 LNHDA, CDR2 SQIVND (reference sequence). The CDR3 has 15 residues. V was cut by 3 bases and J by 4 bases, with 13 bases left in between. The age range of participants was about 18 to 100 years, with residence in about two dozen US areas. Self-reported history from a screening survey and questionnaire set each donor's cohort.

The sequence derives from a woman aged 40-49 years who had recovered from COVID-19. The chain uses TRBV19 and TRBJ2-1, with D possibly matching TRBD2 (5 bases). Specimen: PBMCs or T cells enriched from blood (not recorded which). The CDR3: CASSIDSRTYNEQFF. The CDR3 DNA sequence: TGTGCCAGTAGTATTGATAGCAGGACTTACAATGAGCAGTTCTTC. Full variable domain (remainder filled in from reference TRBV19 and TRBJ2-1): DGGITQSPKYLFRKEGQNVTLSCEQNLNHDAMYWYRQDPGQGLRLIYYSQIVNDFQKGDIAEGYSVSREKKESFPLTVTSAQKNPTAFYLCASSIDSRTYNEQFFGPGTRLTVL.